The clone carrying this T cell receptor (beta chain) was counted at least ten times. The target antigen is unknown. This record comes from a study of breast tumors, draining lymph nodes, adjacent tissues. The study's findings and limits: Compared with lymph nodes, tumors were less diverse; compared with nontumor tissue, more. Data fit most tumor T cells coming from lymph node, expanding in tumor. Tumor T cell lymph node origin was a supported hypothesis, not proven.

Axillary draining lymph nodes of breast cancer patients supplied the node samples. TCRdb reprocessed the multiplex PCR reads via MiXCR and lists one record per CDR3 protein. The data hold around 250,000 distinct CDR3 sequences, with approximately 36% observed a single time. The sequenced material came from axillary lymph node tissue. This receptor was obtained from a female donor with breast cancer. Some clones in this sample may be carry-over from other donors' samples.

CDR3 in DNA: TGTGCCAGCAGCCCGGGGACTGGCTCAAATACGCAGTATTTT. Its protein product is CASSPGTGSNTQYF. V gene TRBV7-2 combines with J gene TRBJ2-3; a possible D gene is TRBD2 (6 bases). Germline CDR1 SGHTA, CDR2 FQGNSA. The CDR3 contains 14 residues. The V gene lost 5 bases and the J gene lost 7 bases, with 16 bases spanning the gap.